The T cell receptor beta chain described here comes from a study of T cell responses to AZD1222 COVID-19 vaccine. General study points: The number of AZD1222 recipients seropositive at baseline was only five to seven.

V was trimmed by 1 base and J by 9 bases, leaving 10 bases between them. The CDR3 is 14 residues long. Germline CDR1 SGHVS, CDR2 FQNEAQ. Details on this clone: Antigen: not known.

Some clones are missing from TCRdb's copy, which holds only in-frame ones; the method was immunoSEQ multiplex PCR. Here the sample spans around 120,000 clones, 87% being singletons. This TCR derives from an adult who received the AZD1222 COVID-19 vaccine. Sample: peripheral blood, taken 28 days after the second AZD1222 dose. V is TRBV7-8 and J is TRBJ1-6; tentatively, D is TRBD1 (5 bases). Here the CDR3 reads CASSLGGEGSPLHF. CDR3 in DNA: TGTGCCAGCAGCTTAGGGGGGGAGGGTTCACCCCTCCACTTT.